This record concerns one T cell receptor beta chain sequence. This record comes from a study of T cell changes during pregnancy in multiple sclerosis. Repertoires were generated with immunoSEQ multiplex PCR, while TCRdb's copy carries only in-frame clones and drops some. The repertoire consists of around 100,000 clones, with roughly 90% occurring once and the leading ten covering 1.5% to 2.5%. This clonotype was obtained from a female donor with multiple sclerosis, enrolled in a pregnancy study. The material was peripheral blood, obtained after pregnancy.

CDR3 DNA: TGTGCCAGCCATACCAGCGGGAGCTCCTACAATGAGCAGTTCTTC. Amino acids: CASHTSGSSYNEQFF. The gene calls are TRBV6-5 and TRBJ2-1; TRBD2 agrees at 8 bases. CDR1 MNHEY and CDR2 SVGAGI come from the germline V gene. After removal of 8 bases from V and 0 bases from J, the junction contained 6 bases not matched to a gene. The CDR3 extends over 15 amino acids.